A single sample is the source of the 21 T cell receptor beta chains below, sequenced in a study of T cell responses to AZD1222 COVID-19 vaccine (dated by TCRdb to the early 2020s). Library generation was performed with the immunoSEQ multiplex PCR assay. TCRdb holds this immuneACCESS table with in-frame rearrangements only. Some clones are missing; in checked studies, unresolved V genes explain under half, and the rest has no known cause. This sample gives some 170,000 clones in total; approximately 94% of them show up just once. The ten largest clonotypes hold roughly 4.6% of the sample. The sample's time point label is to be understood as: about 28 days (+/-7) after the second vaccine dose. The material was peripheral blood, obtained 28 days after the second AZD1222 dose. These receptors were taken from an adult who received the AZD1222 COVID-19 vaccine.

This chain links TRBV4-1 with TRBJ1-1; D is unclear. The ends were cut back, 0 bases at V and 2 bases at J, with 7 bases in the middle. The CDR3 is 14 residues long. Germline V gives CDR1 MGHRA, CDR2 YSYEKL. The CDR3 DNA sequence: TGCGCCAGCAGCCAAGAAGGACCCAACACTGAAGCTTTCTTT. It yields the protein CASSQEGPNTEAFF.

The chain employs TRBV27 and TRBJ2-7; 11 bases are shared with TRBD1. There are 15 residues in the CDR3. V trimming: 6 bases; J trimming: 7 bases; junction bases outside the gene matches: 11. Germline V lookup: CDR1 MNHEY, CDR2 SMNVEV (reference sequence). CDR3 sequence reads: CASSKLGQGAGEQYF. CDR3 nucleotides: TGTGCCAGCAGCAAATTAGGACAGGGGGCTGGGGAGCAGTACTTC.

V and J are TRBV7-9 and TRBJ1-5; D not certain. The CDR3 contains 13 residues. V was clipped by 1 base and J by 6 bases, with 7 bases between them. CDR1 SEHNR and CDR2 FQNEAQ come from the germline V gene (reference sequence). The CDR3 DNA sequence: TGTGCCAGCAGCTTAGGGCCGTCTCAGCCCCAGCATTTT. Residues: CASSLGPSQPQHF.

The chain joins TRBV6-2 or TRBV6-3 to TRBJ1-5; weak D call: TRBD1 (6 bases). Germline assignment: CDR1 MNHEY and CDR2 SVGEGT. Trimming pared 2 bases from V and 0 bases from J, leaving 14 bases between. This CDR3 region has 17 residues. The CDR3 spells CASSYAVGGPSNQPQHF. In nucleotides, the CDR3 is TGTGCCAGCAGTTACGCAGTGGGGGGCCCTAGCAATCAGCCCCAGCATTTT.

This chain connects TRBV20-1 to TRBJ2-3; D is uncertain. The germline gives CDR1 DFQATT, CDR2 SNEGSKA (reference sequence). Trimming cost V 6 bases and J 6 bases, with 10 bases left between them. There are 11 residues in the CDR3. The DNA for the CDR3 is TGCAGTGCCCCCCTCCCGGATACGCAGTATTTT. Its translation is CSAPLPDTQYF.

The rearrangement uses TRBV18 and TRBJ2-7; D gene ambiguous. CDR3 length equals 14 residues. With 2 bases removed from V and 3 bases from J, the gap between germline ends came to 11 bases. Germline V gene lookup returns CDR1 KGHSH and CDR2 LQKENI. The DNA for the CDR3 is TGTGCCAGCTCACCAGGGGTTGACGGCTACGAGCAGTACTTC. Its protein product is CASSPGVDGYEQYF.

This chain links TRBV9 with TRBJ2-1; tentatively, D is TRBD2 (7 bases). The CDR3 runs to 14 residues. The germline V gene has CDR1 SGDLS and CDR2 YYNGEE. Trimming removed 4 bases from V and 8 bases from J, with 16 bases in between. CDR3 loop: CASSPPGGHDEQFF. The CDR3 DNA is TGTGCCAGCAGCCCCCCCGGGGGGCATGATGAGCAGTTCTTC.

The chain has TRBV7-6 and TRBJ2-2; TRBD2 matches 8 bases. Looked up from germline, CDR1 is SGHVS and CDR2 is FNYEAQ. The CDR3 sequence is 19 residues long. V dropped 2 bases and J dropped 3; count of bases not matched to a gene: 14. The CDR3 DNA is TGTGCCAGCAGCTTATCCCCTAAAGCCGGGAGGGTCGACACCGGGGAGCTGTTTTTT. It encodes CASSLSPKAGRVDTGELFF.

This chain uses TRBV28 with TRBJ2-7; either TRBD1 or TRBD2 may fit D (5 bases each). This CDR3 is 15 amino acids long. Germline loops: CDR1 MDHEN, CDR2 SYDVKM. V lost 2 bases to trimming and J lost 2 bases, with 13 bases between them. The DNA of the CDR3 is TGTGCCAGCAGTTTAGCCAGGGAGAACGCCTACGAGCAGTACTTC. It yields the protein CASSLARENAYEQYF.

The V gene is TRBV4-3, the J gene TRBJ2-6; no reliable D call. The CDR3 is 17 residues long. The V end was cut by 0 bases, the J end by 0 bases, with 9 bases between. Germline CDR1 LGHNA, CDR2 YSLEER. The CDR3 loop is CASSQDVRSSGANVLTF. The CDR3 bases are TGCGCCAGCAGCCAAGACGTCAGAAGCTCTGGGGCCAACGTCCTGACTTTC.

The chain recombines TRBV11-2 with TRBJ2-7; 7 positions match TRBD2. V dropped 5 bases and J dropped 5; count of bases not matched to a gene: 12. The germline gives CDR1 SGHAT, CDR2 FQNNGV. The CDR3 loop spans 15 amino acids. The CDR3 nucleotides read TGTGCCAGCAGCGGCGGGGGACCATACAACCACGAGCAGTACTTC. This sequence encodes CASSGGGPYNHEQYF.

The V and J genes are TRBV19 and TRBJ1-5; D perhaps matches TRBD1 (5 bases). The germline V gene has CDR1 LNHDA and CDR2 SQIVND (reference sequence). The CDR3 length is 13 residues. V was pared by 5 bases and J by 7 bases, with 12 bases between. The CDR3 DNA reads as TGTGCCAGTAGTTTCCCGGAGGGGCAGCCCCAGCATTTT. The encoded protein is CASSFPEGQPQHF. Supplemented by reference TRBV19 and TRBJ1-5, the full variable domain reads DGGITQSPKYLFRKEGQNVTLSCEQNLNHDAMYWYRQDPGQGLRLIYYSQIVNDFQKGDIAEGYSVSREKKESFPLTVTSAQKNPTAFYLCASSFPEGQPQHFGDGTRLSIL.

The chain is built from TRBV19 and TRBJ2-1, with 9 nucleotides matching TRBD2. CDR3 size: 13 residues. Germline lookup yields CDR1 LNHDA and CDR2 SQIVND (reference sequence). V lost 7 bases to trimming and J lost 5 bases; unmatched junction nucleotides: 3. The CDR3 region is CASNLAGDNEQFF. The CDR3 nucleotides read TGTGCCAGTAATTTAGCGGGAGACAATGAGCAGTTCTTC.

This chain connects TRBV6-5 to TRBJ1-6; D ambiguous. In germline, CDR1 is MNHEY, CDR2 SVGAGI. Trimming cost V 5 bases and J 9 bases, with 11 bases left between them. The CDR3 extends over 13 amino acids. CDR3 protein: CASSQFVGSPLHF. The CDR3 DNA is TGTGCCAGCAGTCAATTCGTGGGTTCACCCCTCCACTTT.

The V call is TRBV18, the J call TRBJ1-1; maybe TRBD1 (5 bases). Per germline, CDR1 KGHSH and CDR2 LQKENI. The CDR3 is 15 amino acids. V lost 3 bases and J lost 1, with 12 bases in between. CDR3 amino acids: CASSPFQTANTEAFF. In DNA form, the CDR3 reads TGTGCCAGCTCACCCTTCCAGACAGCGAACACTGAAGCTTTCTTT.

V and J are TRBV28 and TRBJ1-3; no reliable D call. Trimming removed 7 bases from V and 2 bases from J, with 15 bases in between. Germline lookup yields CDR1 MDHEN and CDR2 SYDVKM. The CDR3 is 15 amino acids. DNA of the CDR3: TGTGCCAGCACCCTCCCTCCCGGGCCTGGAAACACCATATATTTT. Its protein product is CASTLPPGPGNTIYF.

The chain uses TRBV12-5 and TRBJ2-7, with 9 bases lining up with TRBD2. Germline V gene lookup returns CDR1 LGHNT and CDR2 FRNRAP. The CDR3 spans 16 residues. With 1 base clipped from V and 3 bases from J, the junction kept 7 bases outside the gene matches. The CDR3 sequence: CASGLGGAGGDYEQYF. CDR3 nucleotides: TGTGCTAGTGGTTTGGGGGGAGCGGGAGGTGACTACGAGCAGTACTTC.

The chain uses TRBV5-8 and TRBJ2-2, with D perhaps TRBD1 (6 bases). The CDR3 spans 17 residues. CDR1 and CDR2 (germline): SGHTS, YDEGEE. Trimming took 4 bases from V and 0 from J, leaving 16 bases between them. CDR3 coding DNA: TGTGCCAGCAGCCGAGGGACACTGGTCACGAACACCGGGGAGCTGTTTTTT. Encoded protein: CASSRGTLVTNTGELFF.

This clone was detected only once. V usage is TRBV28 and J usage is TRBJ1-2, with a tentative D call TRBD1 (5 bases). Germline V lookup: CDR1 MDHEN, CDR2 SYDVKM. CDR3 length: 13 amino acids. The V gene lost 6 bases and the J gene lost 4 bases, with 12 bases spanning the gap. The CDR3 loop is CASRIPDSYGYTF. Here the CDR3 DNA reads TGTGCCAGCAGGATCCCAGACAGCTATGGCTACACCTTC.

The V and J genes are TRBV7-2 and TRBJ2-5; D perhaps matches TRBD1 (6 bases). Germline V gene data show CDR1 as SGHTA and CDR2 as FQGNSA. The CDR3 is 15 amino acids. V shed 1 base and J shed 2 bases, with 11 bases lying between them. The CDR3 region is CASSLVTGRQETQYF. In nucleotides, the CDR3 is TGTGCCAGCAGCTTAGTAACAGGGCGGCAAGAGACCCAGTACTTC.

In its sample, this clone was seen once. CDR3 sequence (DNA): TGTGCCAGCAGCTTAGCCGGGGCGAGCTCCTACAATGAGCAGTTCTTC. Encoded protein: CASSLAGASSYNEQFF. V is TRBV11-2 and J is TRBJ2-1, with D perhaps matching TRBD1 or TRBD2 (5 bases each). The CDR3 totals 16 residues. Germline V gene data show CDR1 as SGHAT and CDR2 as FQNNGV. Trimming took off 1 base at V and 0 bases at J, with 10 bases between the two ends.